Listed here is a single T cell receptor (beta chain). The record originates from a study of breast tumors, draining lymph nodes, adjacent tissues. MiXCR was run by TCRdb on the multiplex PCR reads, yielding one entry per CDR3 protein. The sample comprises under 70,000 distinct CDR3 sequences, around 43% of which are singletons, and roughly 8.1% rests with the top ten. The CDR3 is 17 residues long. Germline loops: CDR1 MNHEY, CDR2 SMNVEV (reference sequence). V was pared by 5 bases and J by 5 bases, with 23 bases between. Sequencing was carried out using breast tumor tissue. The sequence was collected from a female donor with breast cancer. Some clones in this sample may be carry-over from other donors' samples. The chain links TRBV27 to TRBJ2-3; perhaps TRBD2 as D (6 bases). The CDR3 coding sequence is TGTGCCAGCAGTCCCATAACCGGGGCGGGGCAGGGAGATACGCAGTATTTT. Residues: CASSPITGAGQGDTQYF.